This TCR beta chain appears in the sequencing data of a study of patients and donors after allogeneic stem cell transplantation. TCRdb processed the RT-PCR reads anew with MiXCR; each CDR3 protein has one entry. The profile shows under 200,000 distinct CDR3 sequences, about 29% of them singletons. The CDR3 runs to 17 residues. The V gene end was trimmed by 0 bases and the J gene end by 3 bases; junction bases not matched to a gene: 5. Germline CDR1 reads MNHEY; CDR2 reads SVGEGT. The chain employs TRBV6-2 or TRBV6-3 and TRBJ2-3; 11 bases fit TRBD2. Sequencing input: blood, either unsorted or a sorted T cell fraction (not recorded which). The sequence came from a human donor who was either an allogeneic HSCT recipient or a stem cell or donor lymphocyte infusion donor (not recorded which). It is not recorded whose cells these are; they may come from a transplant donor. For the CDR3, the DNA is TGTGCCAGCAGTTACTCTACTAGCGGGAGACGGACAGATACGCAGTATTTT. This encodes CASSYSTSGRRTDTQYF.